This entry lists 30 T cell receptor beta chains sequenced from one sample in a study of glioma-infiltrating T cells. The iRepertoire nested amplicon-rescue multiplex PCR amplified TCR alpha and beta CDR3s from RNA. TCRdb itself ran the multiplex PCR reads through MiXCR, one entry per CDR3 protein. The sample has 90,000 to 100,000 distinct CDR3 sequences, approximately 39% seen once. Source material: glioma tissue, nonneoplastic brain tissue, or PBMCs (not recorded which). These receptors were taken from a human donor with low-grade glioma or glioblastoma, undergoing nonglioma brain surgery, or in good health (not recorded which).

This clonotype has ten or more counts. The chain links TRBV12-3 or TRBV12-4 to TRBJ2-7, with 8 bases matching TRBD1. There are 13 residues in the CDR3. Trimming cost V 5 bases and J 4 bases; bases outside gene matches: 4. The DNA for the CDR3 is TGTGCCAGCAGTACTGACAGGGGTTACGAGCAGTACTTC. The encoded protein is CASSTDRGYEQYF.

As regards this clonotype: It may be a read error: a sequence one base away is much more abundant. The chain uses TRBV7-2 and TRBJ2-7; unclear D gene. Germline V CDR1 and CDR2: SGHTA, FQGNSA. CDR3 size: 13 residues. The CDR3 region is CASSWKGSYGQYF. The CDR3 nucleotides read TGTGCCAGCAGCTGGAAGGGTTCCTACGGGCAGTACTTC.

This clonotype was seen repeatedly, ten times or more. The rearrangement uses TRBV11-1 and TRBJ2-7; D is unclear. Germline lookup yields CDR1 SGHAT and CDR2 FQDESV (reference sequence). The CDR3 contains 13 residues. Deletions cut 5 bases from V and 6 bases from J, with 14 bases between. CDR3 DNA sequence: TGTGCCAGCAGCCTCTACCGCCACTTCGAGCAGTACTTC. Amino acids: CASSLYRHFEQYF.

This clonotype was picked up many times. The chain joins TRBV29-1 to TRBJ2-1; TRBD2 might be the D (6 bases). The CDR3 loop spans 15 amino acids. Germline V lookup: CDR1 SQVTM, CDR2 ANQGSEA. V lost 3 bases and J 9 bases, leaving 21 bases between the germline ends. Here the CDR3 DNA reads TGCAGCGTTGATCGGGGGAGACTAGGAGTTCCTGAGCAGTTCTTC. As protein: CSVDRGRLGVPEQFF.

In its sample, this clonotype was seen many times. CDR3 in DNA: TGTGCCATCAGTGAGTCGCGGGGTAGCACAGATACGCAGTATTTT. The encoded protein is CAISESRGSTDTQYF. The chain is built from TRBV10-3 and TRBJ2-3; D is possibly TRBD2 (6 bases). CDR1 and CDR2 (germline): ENHRY, SYGVKD. The V end lost 0 bases, the J end lost 0 bases, and 7 bases lay between the germline ends. CDR3 length equals 15 residues.

Concerning this clonotype: Because it lacks the conserved phenylalanine or tryptophan at the end, this CDR3 is likely a read error. The chain joins TRBV6-2 or TRBV6-3 to TRBJ1-1, with TRBD1 as a possible D gene (5 bases). V was cut by 9 bases and J by 11 bases, with 19 bases left in between. Germline values: CDR1 MNHEY, CDR2 SVGEGT. This CDR3 is built from 12 residues. The CDR3 DNA reads as TGTGCCAGTCGGAACAGGATTTACTGGGCTTTCCTT. Encoded protein: CASRNRIYWAFL.

To note about this clonotype: A read error may account for a junction end that differs from germline. The V gene is TRBV7-2, the J gene TRBJ2-7; D is ambiguous. This CDR3 is 11 amino acids long. The germline V gene encodes CDR1 SGHTA and CDR2 FQGNSA. In nucleotides, the CDR3 is TGTGCCAGCAGCTTGGATTACGAGCAGCACTTC. Translated: CASSLDYEQHF. Drawing the rest from reference TRBV7-2 and TRBJ2-7, the complete variable domain is GAGVSQSPSNKVTEKGKDVELRCDPISGHTALYWYRQSLGQGLEFLIYFQGNSAPDKSGLPSDRFSAERTGGSVSTLTIQRTQQEDSAVYLCASSLDYEQHFGPGTRLTVT.

This clonotype was counted many times. V is TRBV10-3 and J is TRBJ1-5; D is unresolved. Germline CDR1 is ENHRY and CDR2 is SYGVKD. Deletions cut 6 bases from V and 4 bases from J, with 10 bases between. This CDR3 comprises 13 residues. CDR3 residues: CAISGAENQPQHF. CDR3 sequence (DNA): TGTGCCATCAGCGGTGCGGAAAATCAGCCCCAGCATTTT.

There are many counts of this clonotype. This chain links TRBV2 with TRBJ2-7, with TRBD2 matching over 12 bases. This CDR3 is built from 16 residues. The V and J ends lost 6 bases and 4 bases, in that order; junction bases with no gene match: 10. Germline assignment: CDR1 SNHLY and CDR2 FYNNEI. The CDR3 DNA is TGTGCCAGCAGATTCTTATTGACTAGCGGGAGTTACGAGCAGTACTTC. It specifies CASRFLLTSGSYEQYF.

The V call is TRBV5-5, the J call TRBJ1-2, with 12 nucleotides matching TRBD1. This CDR3 contains 14 residues. Germline V CDR1 and CDR2: SGHKS, YYEKEE (reference sequence). V shed 6 bases, J shed 8 bases, and the junction held 8 bases outside the gene matches. The CDR3: CASTLGQGAPGYTF. The CDR3 DNA reads as TGTGCCAGCACCCTGGGACAGGGGGCGCCGGGCTACACCTTC.

In regard to this clonotype: A much larger clone differs from this one at a single base, so this may be a read error. The rearrangement links TRBV29-1 to TRBJ1-2, with 7 bases lining up with TRBD1. Per germline, CDR1 SQVTM and CDR2 ANQGSEA. The ends lost 7 bases at V and 4 bases at J; junction bases unmatched: 9. The CDR3 totals 13 residues. CDR3 residues: CSAAGGPAYGYTF. The CDR3 DNA reads as TGCAGCGCGGCAGGGGGTCCTGCCTATGGCTACACCTTC.

Details on this clonotype: It may be a read error: a sequence one base away is much more abundant. The chain joins TRBV7-6 to TRBJ2-4, with 8 bases aligning to TRBD2. CDR1 SGHVS and CDR2 FNYEAQ come from the germline V gene. The ends lost 2 bases at V and 1 base at J; junction bases unmatched: 13. The length of the CDR3 is 19 residues. The CDR3 region has the DNA TGTGCCAGCAGCTTAATGGGACTAGTGTGCGCGGGGGCCAAAAACATTCAGTACTTC. Its translation: CASSLMGLVCAGAKNIQYF.

This rearrangement joins TRBV12-3 or TRBV12-4 to TRBJ2-1; 8 nucleotides agree with TRBD1. The CDR3 contains 16 residues. Trimming cost V 4 bases and J 4 bases; bases outside gene matches: 9. The chain's CDR3 is CASSSFLRQGYNEQFF. The CDR3 nucleotides read TGTGCCAGCAGTTCTTTTCTTCGACAGGGGTACAATGAGCAGTTCTTC.

Ten or more counts support this clonotype. J is TRBJ1-1 and V is TRBV5-1; TRBD1 aligns across 10 bases. V shed 7 bases, J shed 1 base, and the junction held 4 bases outside the gene matches. CDR3 length equals 14 residues. CDR1 and CDR2 from the germline V gene are SGHRS and YFSETQ. This CDR3 is CASGQGETNTEAFF. In DNA, the CDR3 is TGCGCCAGCGGACAGGGGGAGACGAACACTGAAGCTTTCTTT. The full variable domain, with the rest looked up from reference TRBV5-1 and TRBJ1-1, is KAGVTQTPRYLIKTRGQQVTLSCSPISGHRSVSWYQQTPGQGLQFLFEYFSETQRNKGNFPGRFSGRQFSNSRSEMNVSTLELGDSALYLCASGQGETNTEAFFGQGTRLTVV.

This clonotype was detected only a few times. A read error is possible here, since a much larger clone lies one base away. The chain joins TRBV10-3 to TRBJ1-2; D not certain. Germline V CDR1 and CDR2: ENHRY, SYGVKD. This CDR3 has 11 amino acids. Trimming took off 6 bases at V and 8 bases at J, with 10 bases between the two ends. The CDR3 DNA reads TGTGCCATCAGCAGGAGTGACGGCTACACCTTC. Encoded protein: CAISRSDGYTF.

This rearrangement joins TRBV27 to TRBJ1-2, with TRBD1 matching 11 bases. J gave up 7 bases and V 8 bases, and 9 bases lay outside the gene matches. CDR1 and CDR2 (germline): MNHEY, SMNVEV (reference sequence). This CDR3 has 14 residues. The CDR3, as DNA: TGTGCCAGCGGATCAGGAGGGACAGGGGGTGGCTACACCTTC. It encodes CASGSGGTGGGYTF.

This clonotype was seen only once. V is TRBV3-1 and J is TRBJ2-7; 8 bases are shared with TRBD1. The CDR3 is 13 residues long. The junction had 2 bases not matched to a gene; V was cut back by 4 bases and J by 3 bases. Germline V gene lookup returns CDR1 LGHDT and CDR2 YNNKEL (reference sequence). The CDR3 nucleotides read TGTGCCAGCAGCCGGACAGGGATCTACGAGCAGTACTTC. Amino acid sequence: CASSRTGIYEQYF.

This clonotype was counted ten times or more. CDR3 sequence reads: CASSQGQGPSGGYTF. DNA of the CDR3: TGTGCCAGCAGCCAAGGGCAGGGGCCTTCAGGCGGCTACACCTTC. The chain has TRBV3-1 and TRBJ1-2; D is possibly TRBD1 (6 bases). The CDR3 length is 15 residues. The V end lost 1 base, the J end lost 8 bases, and 17 bases lay between the germline ends. The germline V gene has CDR1 LGHDT and CDR2 YNNKEL (reference sequence).

A remark on this clonotype: Relative to the germline gene, one junction end is altered; a read error may explain this. The chain is built from TRBV28 and TRBJ2-3; tentative D call: TRBD2 (5 bases). The CDR3 sequence is 15 residues long. Germline-derived CDR1 and CDR2 are MDHEN and SYDVKM. CDR3 sequence: CASSYPGTWGDMQYF. CDR3 bases: TGTGCCAGCAGTTACCCGGGAACCTGGGGTGATATGCAGTATTTT.

This clonotype was seen ten or more times. V is TRBV24-1 and J is TRBJ2-2; TRBD1 matches at 11 bases. The CDR3 totals 17 residues. Germline assignment: CDR1 KGHDR and CDR2 SFDVKD. V trimming: 4 bases; J trimming: 6 bases; junction bases outside the gene matches: 9. For the CDR3, the DNA is TGTGCCACCAGTGACGTGACGGGACAGGGGGACCCCGGGGAGCTGTTTTTT. Protein: CATSDVTGQGDPGELFF.

This clonotype was recorded at least ten times. This sequence joins TRBV3-1 and TRBJ2-2, with D uncertain. This CDR3 has 16 amino acids. The V gene's germline CDR1 is LGHDT and CDR2 YNNKEL (reference sequence). The V gene lost 2 bases and the J gene lost 0 bases, with 10 bases spanning the gap. The chain's CDR3 is CASSQFAGSNTGELFF. DNA of the CDR3: TGTGCCAGCAGCCAATTTGCCGGGTCGAACACCGGGGAGCTGTTTTTT. Full variable domain (rest looked up from reference TRBV3-1 and TRBJ2-2): DTAVSQTPKYLVTQMGNDKSIKCEQNLGHDTMYWYKQDSKKFLKIMFSYNNKELIINETVPNRFSPKSPDKAHLNLHINSLELGDSAVYFCASSQFAGSNTGELFFGEGSRLTVL.

This clonotype has a count of ten or more. V is TRBV28 and J is TRBJ1-2; 9 nucleotides match TRBD1. From germline, CDR1 is MDHEN and CDR2 SYDVKM. Trimming removed 4 bases from V and 5 bases from J; junction bases left unmatched: 2. The CDR3 runs to 13 residues. The CDR3 is CASSYDRGYGYTF. The CDR3 DNA reads TGTGCCAGCAGTTATGACAGGGGGTATGGCTACACCTTC.

This clonotype was detected ten times or more. The V call is TRBV27, the J call TRBJ2-2; weak D call: TRBD1 (6 bases). The CDR3 totals 15 residues. Trimming left V 3 bases short and J 1 base short, with 9 bases between. Germline V gene sequence: CDR1 MNHEY, CDR2 SMNVEV (reference sequence). The CDR3 sequence: CASSFGTMNTGELFF. DNA of the CDR3: TGTGCCAGCAGTTTTGGGACAATGAACACCGGGGAGCTGTTTTTT.

This clonotype occurred many times. CDR3 in DNA: TGTGCCAGCAGCCAGACAGGGGGCTACTATGGCTACACCTTC. Translating it yields CASSQTGGYYGYTF. The J gene is TRBJ1-2, the V gene TRBV2, with 10 bases identical to TRBD1. J gave up 3 bases and V 6 bases, and 4 bases lay outside the gene matches. The germline V gene has CDR1 SNHLY and CDR2 FYNNEI. This CDR3 contains 14 residues.

This clonotype was detected many times. The chain recombines TRBV3-1 with TRBJ2-3; unclear D gene. This CDR3 spans 12 amino acids. V was trimmed by 2 bases and J by 6 bases, leaving 6 bases between them. The germline CDR1 and CDR2 sequences are LGHDT and YNNKEL (reference sequence). The CDR3 loop reads CASSQLSDTQYF. In DNA, the CDR3 is TGTGCCAGCAGCCAACTATCCGATACGCAGTATTTT.

This clonotype was seen just once. A much larger clone sits a single nucleotide away, making a read error possible. The chain recombines TRBV5-1 with TRBJ2-1, with a tentative D call TRBD2 (6 bases). This CDR3 comprises 15 residues. Germline CDR1 is SGHRS and CDR2 is YFSETQ. The chain's CDR3 is CASTIGTSLYNEEFF. CDR3 bases: TGCGCCAGCACCATAGGAACTAGCTTATACAATGAGGAGTTCTTC.

The CDR3 here is CASTSGGGAYEQYF. CDR3 sequence (DNA): TGTGCCAGCACCAGCGGGGGAGGTGCCTACGAGCAGTACTTC. The chain links TRBV27 to TRBJ2-7, with 8 bases lining up with TRBD2. With 7 bases clipped from V and 2 bases from J, the junction kept 7 bases outside the gene matches. Germline CDR1 MNHEY, CDR2 SMNVEV (reference sequence). The CDR3 has 14 residues.

In its sample, this clonotype was seen many times. This chain uses TRBV20-1 with TRBJ1-5, with unresolved D. V lost 0 bases and J 0 bases, leaving 9 bases between the germline ends. The CDR3 length is 15 residues. CDR1 is DFQATT, CDR2 SNEGSKA, per germline (reference sequence). The CDR3: CSARDRRLSNQPQHF. For the CDR3, the DNA is TGCAGTGCTAGAGATCGCAGACTTAGCAATCAGCCCCAGCATTTT.

The rearrangement links TRBV27 to TRBJ1-1; tentative D call: TRBD1 (5 bases). The germline V gene has CDR1 MNHEY and CDR2 SMNVEV (reference sequence). The CDR3 has 12 amino acids. The CDR3 DNA is TGTGTTAGCAGTCAGGCCGGGGGTGAAGCTTTCTTT. This gives the protein CVSSQAGGEAFF.

The genes are TRBV4-1 and TRBJ2-1; 8 bases fit TRBD2. The CDR3 is made up of 14 amino acids. Looked up from germline, CDR1 is MGHRA and CDR2 is YSYEKL. The V gene end was trimmed by 1 base and the J gene end by 9 bases; junction bases not matched to a gene: 5. In nucleotides, the CDR3 is TGCGCCAGCAGCCAAGCGGGAGGGCCCGGTGAGCAGTTCTTC. Protein sequence: CASSQAGGPGEQFF.